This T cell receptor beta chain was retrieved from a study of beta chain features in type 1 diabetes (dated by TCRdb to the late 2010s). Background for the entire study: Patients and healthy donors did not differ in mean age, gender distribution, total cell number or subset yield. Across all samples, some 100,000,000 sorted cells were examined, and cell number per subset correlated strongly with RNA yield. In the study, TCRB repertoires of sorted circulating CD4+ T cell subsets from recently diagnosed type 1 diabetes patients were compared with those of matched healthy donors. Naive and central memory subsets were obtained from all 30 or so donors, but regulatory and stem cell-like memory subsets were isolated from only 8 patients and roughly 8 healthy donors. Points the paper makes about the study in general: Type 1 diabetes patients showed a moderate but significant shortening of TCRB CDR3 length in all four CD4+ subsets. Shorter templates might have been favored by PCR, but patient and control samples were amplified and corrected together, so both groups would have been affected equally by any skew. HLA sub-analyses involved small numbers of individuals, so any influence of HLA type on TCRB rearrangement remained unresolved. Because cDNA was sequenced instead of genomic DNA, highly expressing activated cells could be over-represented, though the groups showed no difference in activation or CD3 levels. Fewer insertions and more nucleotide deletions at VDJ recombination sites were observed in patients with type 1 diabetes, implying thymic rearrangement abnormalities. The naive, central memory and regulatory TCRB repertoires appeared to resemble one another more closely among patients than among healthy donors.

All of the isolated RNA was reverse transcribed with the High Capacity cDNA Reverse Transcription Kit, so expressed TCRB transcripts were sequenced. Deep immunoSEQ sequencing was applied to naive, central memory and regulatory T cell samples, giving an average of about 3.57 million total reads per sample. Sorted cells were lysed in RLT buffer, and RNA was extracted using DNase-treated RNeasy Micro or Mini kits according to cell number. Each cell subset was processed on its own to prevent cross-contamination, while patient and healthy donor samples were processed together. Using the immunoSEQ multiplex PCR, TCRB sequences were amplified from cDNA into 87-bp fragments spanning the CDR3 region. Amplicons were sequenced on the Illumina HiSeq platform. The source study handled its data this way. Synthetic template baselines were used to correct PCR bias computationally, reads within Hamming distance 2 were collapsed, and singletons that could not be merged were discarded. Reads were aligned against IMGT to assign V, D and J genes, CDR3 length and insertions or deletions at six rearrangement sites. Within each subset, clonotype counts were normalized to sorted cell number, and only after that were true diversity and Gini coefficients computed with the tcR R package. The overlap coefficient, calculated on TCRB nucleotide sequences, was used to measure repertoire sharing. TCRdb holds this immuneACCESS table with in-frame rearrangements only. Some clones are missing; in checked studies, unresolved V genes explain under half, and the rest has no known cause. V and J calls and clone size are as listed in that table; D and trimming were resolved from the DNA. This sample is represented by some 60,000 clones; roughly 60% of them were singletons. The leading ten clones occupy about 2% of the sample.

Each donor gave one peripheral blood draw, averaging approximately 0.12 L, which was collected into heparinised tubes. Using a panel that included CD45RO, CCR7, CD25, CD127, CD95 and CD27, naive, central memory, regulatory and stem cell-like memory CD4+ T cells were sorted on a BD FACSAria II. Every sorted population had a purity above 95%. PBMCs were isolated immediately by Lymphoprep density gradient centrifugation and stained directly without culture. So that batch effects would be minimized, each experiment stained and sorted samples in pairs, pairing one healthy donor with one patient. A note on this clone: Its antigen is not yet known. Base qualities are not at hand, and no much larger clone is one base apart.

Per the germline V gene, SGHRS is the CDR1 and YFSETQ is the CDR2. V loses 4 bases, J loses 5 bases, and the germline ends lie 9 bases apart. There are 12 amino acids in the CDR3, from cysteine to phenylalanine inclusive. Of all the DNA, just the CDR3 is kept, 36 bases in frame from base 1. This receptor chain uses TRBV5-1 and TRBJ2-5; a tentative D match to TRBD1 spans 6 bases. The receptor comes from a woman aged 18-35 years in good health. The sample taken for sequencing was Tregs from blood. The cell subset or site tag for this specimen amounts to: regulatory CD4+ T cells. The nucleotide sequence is TGCGCCAGCAGCCCCCAGGGGGAGACCCAGTACTTC. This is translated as CASSPQGETQYF.